This TCR beta chain was obtained from a study of technical replicates of blood from a few donors. Method: immunoSEQ multiplex PCR; TCRdb's copy keeps in-frame clones and lacks some. The repertoire holds around 92,000 clones, about 95% seen once, with 0.2% to 0.25% in the top ten. The CDR3 totals 15 residues. Germline V gene sequence: CDR1 MNHNS, CDR2 SASEGT. Trimming removed 8 bases at V and 0 bases at J, with 17 bases between. The sequence came from a human donor in good health. The chain uses TRBV6-1 and TRBJ2-7; D is perhaps TRBD1 (5 bases). Sequenced input: T cells isolated from PBMCs. CDR3 sequence (DNA): TGTGCCAGCGGTTTTTATCCAGGGCCCTCCTACGAGCAGTACTTC. It translates to CASGFYPGPSYEQYF.